This TCR beta chain was sequenced during a study of T cell responses to AZD1222 COVID-19 vaccine. Study findings and constraints: Baseline serostatus was positive in only 5 to 7 AZD1222 recipients. Clonal diversity may have been underestimated, and the donors were mostly white British, with more females than males. Reportedly, close to half of spike-specific TCRs are directed against unmutated variant regions.

Repertoires were generated with immunoSEQ multiplex PCR, while TCRdb's copy carries only in-frame clones and drops some. The sample has 95,000 to 150,000 clones; around 89% are singletons. A note on this clone: Its antigen is unidentified.

Germline V gene data show CDR1 as LNHDA and CDR2 as SQIVND (reference sequence). The CDR3 runs 14 residues. V lost 3 bases to trimming and J lost 5 bases, with 13 bases between them. This chain uses TRBV19 with TRBJ2-5; perhaps TRBD2 as D (5 bases). Sample: peripheral blood, taken on day 0 of MenACWY control vaccination. This TCR was sampled from an adult in good health. Written as DNA, the CDR3 is TGTGCCAGTAGTATTATGGGGAGCCCGGAGACCCAGTACTTC. Amino acids: CASSIMGSPETQYF.